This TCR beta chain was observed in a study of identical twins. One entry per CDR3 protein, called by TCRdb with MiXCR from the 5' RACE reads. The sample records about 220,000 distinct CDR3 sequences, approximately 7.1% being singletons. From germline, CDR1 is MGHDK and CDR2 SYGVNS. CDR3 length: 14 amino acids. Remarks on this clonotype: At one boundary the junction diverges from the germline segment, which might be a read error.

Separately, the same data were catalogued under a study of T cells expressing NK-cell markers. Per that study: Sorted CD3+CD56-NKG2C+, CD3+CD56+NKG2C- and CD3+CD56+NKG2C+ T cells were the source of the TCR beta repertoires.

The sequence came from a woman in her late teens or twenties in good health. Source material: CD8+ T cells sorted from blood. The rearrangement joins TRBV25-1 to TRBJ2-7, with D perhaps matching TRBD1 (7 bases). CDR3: CASSLTARGDEQHF. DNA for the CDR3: TGTGCCAGCAGTTTGACGGCCAGGGGGGACGAGCAGCACTTC.